Listed below are T cell receptor beta chains from one sample, sequenced in a study of blood T cell repertoires in COVID-19. Profiling relied on immunoSEQ multiplex PCR, and the TCRdb table lists in-frame clones only, not all of them. The table records tens of thousands of clones, about four fifths of them present only once. Sequenced sample: peripheral blood. These TCRs come from a man at least 80 years old with active or convalescent COVID-19. Each CDR3 is given with its conserved first and last residue. The D gene is left open where the match is weak. Not every row has a clone size; where given, it reads once, few, many or a size class.

clone_size | j_call | d_call | v_call | cdr3_nt | cdr3_aa
NA | TRBJ1-2 | TRBD1 | TRBV5-4 | TGTGCCAGCAGCTATGGACAGGAAGACTATGGCTACACCTTC | CASSYGQEDYGYTF
NA | TRBJ2-7 | NA | TRBV21-1 | TGTGCCAGCAGCAATGGAAATCGGGAGGAACCAAGCTCCTACGAGCAGTACTTC | CASSNGNREEPSSYEQYF
NA | TRBJ1-5 | TRBD1 | TRBV2 | TGTGCCAGCAGTGAAGCCCAGGGGGCGTTAGGCAATCAGCCCCAGCATTTT | CASSEAQGALGNQPQHF
NA | TRBJ2-2 | TRBD1 | TRBV6-5 | TGTGCCAGCAGTTTACAGGGGGCGCTAACCGGGGAGCTGTTTTTT | CASSLQGALTGELFF
NA | TRBJ2-1 | NA | TRBV4-1 | TGCGCCAGCAGCCCCCCCCGGCGGGGTCACAATGAGCAGTTCTTC | CASSPPRRGHNEQFF
NA | TRBJ2-3 | NA | TRBV19 | TGTGCCACCATGAAGGCCTCCTTAGGAGGGAATCCAGATACGCAGTATTTT | CATMKASLGGNPDTQYF
once | TRBJ2-3 | NA | TRBV7-2 | TGTGCCAGCAGCTCTGGTACGCTACGCACAGATACGCAGTATTTT | CASSSGTLRTDTQYF
few | TRBJ2-7 | TRBD1 | TRBV7-6 | TGTGCCAGCAGCGAAGGGACAGCCCCGTACGAGCAGTACTTC | CASSEGTAPYEQYF
once | TRBJ2-7 | NA | TRBV29-1 | TGCAGCGTAATGGGCGATGCCCGCTACGAGCAGTACTTC | CSVMGDARYEQYF
once | TRBJ2-7 | TRBD1 | TRBV18 | TGTGCCAGCTCAACCCAGGGGGCGCTTTGGGAGGAGCAGTACTTC | CASSTQGALWEEQYF
NA | TRBJ2-1 | TRBD2 | TRBV7-8 | TGTGCCAGCAGCTTAGTAGCGGGGGGCCCCAATGAGCAGTTCTTC | CASSLVAGGPNEQFF